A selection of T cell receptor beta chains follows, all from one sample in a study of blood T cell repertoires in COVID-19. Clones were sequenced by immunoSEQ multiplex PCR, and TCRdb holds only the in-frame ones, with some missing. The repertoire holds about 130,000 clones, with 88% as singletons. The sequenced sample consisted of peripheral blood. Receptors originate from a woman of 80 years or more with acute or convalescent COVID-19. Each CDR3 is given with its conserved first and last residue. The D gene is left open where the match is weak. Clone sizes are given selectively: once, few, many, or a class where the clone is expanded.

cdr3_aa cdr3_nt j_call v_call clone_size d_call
CASSIYDWRTGPEKLFF TGTGCCAGTAGTATTTATGATTGGAGGACAGGACCTGAAAAACTGTTTTTT TRBJ1-4 TRBV19 - TRBD1
CASSYDRGTYEQYF TGTGCCAGCAGCTATGACAGGGGGACCTACGAGCAGTACTTC TRBJ2-7 TRBV7-8 - TRBD1
CASSVSSSGRANEQFF TGTGCCAGCAGCGTTTCCTCTAGCGGGAGAGCTAATGAGCAGTTCTTC TRBJ2-1 TRBV9 once TRBD2
CASSWGGTSNEKLFF TGTGCCAGCAGTTGGGGGGGCACCTCGAATGAAAAACTGTTTTTT TRBJ1-4 TRBV28 - -
CASSSTGAGYGYTF TGTGCCAGCAGTTCGACGGGTGCTGGGTATGGCTACACCTTC TRBJ1-2 TRBV28 - -
CASSLGRQGNEQYF TGTGCCAGCAGCTTAGGACGGCAGGGGAACGAGCAGTACTTC TRBJ2-7 TRBV7-6 once -
CASSTAQGAGSYGYTF TGTGCCAGCAGCACCGCTCAGGGGGCGGGCTCCTATGGCTACACCTTC TRBJ1-2 TRBV7-2 once TRBD1
CASSSPDRAALYGYTF TGTGCCAGCAGTTCCCCGGACAGGGCGGCCCTCTATGGCTACACCTTC TRBJ1-2 TRBV6-6 once TRBD1
CASRVDRANEKLFF TGTGCCAGCAGGGTAGACAGAGCTAATGAAAAACTGTTTTTT TRBJ1-4 TRBV28 - -
CASRTGASAQETQYF TGTGCCAGCAGAACAGGGGCCTCGGCACAAGAGACCCAGTACTTC TRBJ2-5 TRBV25-1 - TRBD1
CASSPSGGYTEAFF TGTGCCAGCAGTCCAAGTGGCGGTTACACTGAAGCTTTCTTT TRBJ1-1 TRBV6-5 once -
CASSATGTGNTIYF TGTGCCAGCAGCGCGACAGGGACAGGAAACACCATATATTTT TRBJ1-3 TRBV7-9 - TRBD1
CASSHFGRDEQYF TGTGCCAGCAGCCATTTCGGTCGGGACGAGCAGTACTTC TRBJ2-7 TRBV14 once -
CASSLPQRLAGGNEQFF TGTGCCAGCAGCTTACCACAACGACTAGCGGGGGGTAATGAGCAGTTCTTC TRBJ2-1 TRBV7-8 once TRBD2
CASSRIGGALGEQYF TGTGCCAGCAGCCGGATCGGAGGAGCCCTCGGCGAGCAGTACTTC TRBJ2-7 TRBV14 - -
CASSLGAGVEQYF TGTGCCAGCAGCTTGGGAGCGGGAGTCGAGCAGTACTTC TRBJ2-7 TRBV7-9 - TRBD2
CASSDRGLEDTQYF TGTGCCAGCAGTGACAGGGGGCTTGAAGATACGCAGTATTTT TRBJ2-3 TRBV6-4 - TRBD1
CASSPPEGTTYEQYF TGTGCCAGCAGCCCCCCGGAGGGTACCACCTACGAGCAGTACTTC TRBJ2-7 TRBV28 - -
CASSVGIGEETQYF TGTGCCAGCAGCGTAGGAATCGGGGAAGAGACCCAGTACTTC TRBJ2-5 TRBV9 - -
CASSLQAYSTDTQYF TGTGCCAGCAGCCTACAGGCATATAGCACAGATACGCAGTATTTT TRBJ2-3 TRBV5-4 - -
CASSLGASGSPSYNEQFF TGTGCCAGCAGCTTGGGGGCTAGCGGGAGCCCTTCCTACAATGAGCAGTTCTTC TRBJ2-1 TRBV5-5 - TRBD2
CASSVGLAVVSGANVLTF TGTGCCAGCAGCGTAGGACTAGCGGTGGTCTCTGGGGCCAACGTCCTGACTTTC TRBJ2-6 TRBV9 - TRBD2
CASSLESSYEQYF TGTGCCAGCAGCTTAGAGTCCAGCTACGAGCAGTACTTC TRBJ2-7 TRBV11-2 - -
CASSWALYTSSGNTIYF TGTGCCAGTAGTTGGGCGCTGTACACCAGCTCTGGAAACACCATATATTTT TRBJ1-3 TRBV19 - -
CASSGGQGRTNEKLFF TGCGCCAGCAGCGGGGGACAGGGTCGAACTAATGAAAAACTGTTTTTT TRBJ1-4 TRBV5-1 - TRBD1
CASSIKGQGDRQPQHF TGTGCCAGTAGTATAAAGGGACAGGGCGATCGTCAGCCCCAGCATTTT TRBJ1-5 TRBV19 - TRBD1
CATSDPRPGASSYNEQFF TGTGCCACCAGTGATCCCCGCCCAGGGGCGAGCTCCTACAATGAGCAGTTCTTC TRBJ2-1 TRBV24-1 - -
CASGGQGPISYEQYF TGTGCCAGCGGGGGACAGGGGCCAATATCCTACGAGCAGTACTTC TRBJ2-7 TRBV28 - TRBD1
CATSRDGGTNTEAFF TGTGCCACCAGCAGAGATGGGGGCACTAACACTGAAGCTTTCTTT TRBJ1-1 TRBV15 - -
CASTVRSADTQYF TGTGCCAGCACCGTTCGGTCGGCAGATACGCAGTATTTT TRBJ2-3 TRBV12-3/TRBV12-4 - -
CASSLGQGAYGYTF TGTGCCAGCAGTTTGGGACAGGGTGCCTATGGCTACACCTTC TRBJ1-2 TRBV28 - TRBD1
CASSLPGNTEAFF TGTGCCAGCAGTTTACCGGGGAACACTGAAGCTTTCTTT TRBJ1-1 TRBV28 - -
CASSQDVYRGMGSPLHF TGTGCCAGCAGCCAAGATGTCTACAGGGGAATGGGTTCACCCCTCCACTTT TRBJ1-6 TRBV3-1/TRBV3-2 - TRBD1
CASSPAGLENYGYTF TGTGCCAGCAGTCCCGCGGGGTTAGAAAACTATGGCTACACCTTC TRBJ1-2 TRBV28 - -
CASRGITGGYEQYF TGTGCCAGCAGGGGTATTACAGGGGGCTACGAGCAGTACTTC TRBJ2-7 TRBV6-5 - TRBD1
CASSTDRGPDTQYF TGTGCCAGTAGCACGGACAGGGGGCCAGATACGCAGTATTTT TRBJ2-3 TRBV19 - TRBD1
CASRIDSNQPQHF TGCGCCAGCAGGATAGATAGCAATCAGCCCCAGCATTTT TRBJ1-5 TRBV5-1 - -
CASSLGGHAFF TGTGCCAGCAGTTTAGGGGGACATGCTTTCTTT TRBJ1-1 TRBV12-3/TRBV12-4 - -
CASSSQGAREKLFF TGTGCCAGCAGCTCTCAGGGGGCCCGGGAAAAACTGTTTTTT TRBJ1-4 TRBV11-1 - TRBD1
CASSLESGYEQYF TGCGCCAGCAGCTTGGAATCGGGGTACGAGCAGTACTTC TRBJ2-7 TRBV5-1 - -
CASSSQRDGYTF TGCGCCAGCAGCTCACAGAGGGATGGCTACACCTTC TRBJ1-2 TRBV5-1 - -
CAISESGVGYNEQFF TGTGCCATCAGTGAGTCCGGGGTCGGCTACAATGAGCAGTTCTTC TRBJ2-1 TRBV10-3 - -
CASSPPNSLNTGELFF TGTGCCAGCTCACCACCTAATTCTTTGAACACCGGGGAGCTGTTTTTT TRBJ2-2 TRBV18 - -
CASSLGSGLYEQYF TGCGCCAGCAGCTTGGGTAGCGGCCTCTACGAGCAGTACTTC TRBJ2-7 TRBV5-1 - -
CAIRRDRSSYEQYF TGTGCCATCAGGAGGGACAGGAGCTCCTACGAGCAGTACTTC TRBJ2-7 TRBV10-3 - TRBD1